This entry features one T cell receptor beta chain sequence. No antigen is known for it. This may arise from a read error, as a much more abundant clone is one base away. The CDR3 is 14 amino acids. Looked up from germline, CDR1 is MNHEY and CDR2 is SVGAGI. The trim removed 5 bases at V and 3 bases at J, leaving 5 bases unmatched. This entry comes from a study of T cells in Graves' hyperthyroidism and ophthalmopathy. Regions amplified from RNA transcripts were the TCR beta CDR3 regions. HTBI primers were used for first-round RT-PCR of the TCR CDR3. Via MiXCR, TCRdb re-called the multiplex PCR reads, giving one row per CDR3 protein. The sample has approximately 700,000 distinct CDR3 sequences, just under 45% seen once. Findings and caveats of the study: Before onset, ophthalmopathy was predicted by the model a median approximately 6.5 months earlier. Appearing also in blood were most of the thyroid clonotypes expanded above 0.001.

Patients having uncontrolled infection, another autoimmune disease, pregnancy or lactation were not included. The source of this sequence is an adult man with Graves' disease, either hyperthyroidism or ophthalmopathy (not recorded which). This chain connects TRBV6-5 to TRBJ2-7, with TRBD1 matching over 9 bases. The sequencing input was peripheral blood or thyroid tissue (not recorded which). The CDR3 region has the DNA TGTGCCAGCAGTGACAGACAGGGGGTCTACGAGCAGTACTTC. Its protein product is CASSDRQGVYEQYF.